Listed below are T cell receptor beta chains from one sample, sequenced in a study of T-cell memory formation after mild COVID-19. Each CDR3 protein gets one entry after TCRdb re-called the 5' RACE reads with MiXCR. The table shows over 500,000 distinct CDR3 sequences, with about 18% occurring only once. Sequencing input: PBMCs or a T cell subset sorted from them (not recorded which). The receptor set was obtained from an adult woman who had mild COVID-19 (a few samples of this study predate the infection). Cell type and time point are not known. The CDR3 runs from the conserved cysteine through the conserved F or W. The D gene is left open where the match is weak. Only part of the rows carry a size: once, few, many, or a class if the clone is expanded.

J,D,size,V,CDR3,DNA
TRBJ1-4,TRBD1,few,TRBV19,CASSHRTGFGVNEKLFF,TGTGCCAGTAGTCACCGGACAGGGTTTGGCGTTAATGAAAAACTGTTTTTT
TRBJ2-7,-,-,TRBV20-1,CSAIALAEQYF,TGCAGTGCTATTGCGCTAGCGGAGCAGTACTTC
TRBJ2-7,TRBD2,many,TRBV10-3,CAISEAPPGGYEQYF,TGTGCCATCAGTGAAGCCCCCCCGGGGGGCTACGAGCAGTACTTC
TRBJ2-3,TRBD2,-,TRBV9,CASSVSGGATGTQYF,TGTGCCAGCAGCGTGAGCGGGGGGGCGACTGGTACGCAGTATTTT
TRBJ1-2,-,-,TRBV7-2,CASSPQTALPGYTF,TGTGCCAGCAGCCCGCAGACAGCTCTCCCCGGCTACACCTTC
TRBJ1-5,TRBD1,-,TRBV7-2,CASSPGQGGSQPQHF,TGTGCCAGCAGCCCTGGACAGGGCGGTAGTCAGCCCCAGCATTTT
TRBJ1-1,-,-,TRBV4-2,CASSQGNPPFEAFF,TGTGCCAGCAGCCAGGGAAACCCTCCGTTTGAAGCTTTCTTT
TRBJ1-1,-,few,TRBV29-1,CSVAGSRVNTEAFF,TGCAGCGTCGCCGGGAGTAGAGTGAACACTGAAGCTTTCTTT
TRBJ1-1,-,-,TRBV4-1,CASSPRVMNTEAFF,TGCGCCAGCAGCCCCAGGGTCATGAACACTGAAGCTTTCTTT
TRBJ2-3,-,-,TRBV30,CAWSVTVRDTQYF,TGTGCCTGGAGTGTGACTGTCAGAGATACGCAGTATTTT
TRBJ2-3,-,-,TRBV23-1,CASKVFSTDTQYF,TGCGCCAGCAAGGTCTTTTCCACAGATACGCAGTATTTT
TRBJ2-3,TRBD2,-,TRBV5-1,CASSTSGTTDTQYF,TGCGCCAGCAGCACTAGCGGAACCACAGATACGCAGTATTTT
TRBJ2-7,TRBD2,-,TRBV18,CASSPLAAGDEQYF,TGTGCCAGCTCACCACTGGCGGCGGGGGACGAGCAGTACTTC
TRBJ1-5,-,-,TRBV4-1,CASSQEFGSNQPQHF,TGCGCCAGCAGCCAAGAATTTGGGAGCAATCAGCCCCAGCATTTT
TRBJ1-5,TRBD1,many,TRBV4-2,CASSQTDRGRQPQHF,TGTGCCAGCAGCCAAACTGACAGGGGAAGACAGCCCCAGCATTTT
TRBJ1-5,-,-,TRBV20-1,CSARVQHSNQPQHF,TGCAGTGCTAGAGTTCAGCATAGCAATCAGCCCCAGCATTTT
TRBJ1-1,-,few,TRBV10-3,CAITSDSRGTEAFF,TGTGCCATCACCTCCGACAGTCGGGGAACTGAAGCTTTCTTT
TRBJ2-3,-,-,TRBV24-1,CATSHLASTDTQYF,TGTGCCACCAGCCACTTAGCTAGCACAGATACGCAGTATTTT
TRBJ2-3,-,-,TRBV5-1,CASSLLARGSGDTQYF,TGCGCCAGCAGCTTGCTAGCTCGAGGTAGTGGGGATACGCAGTATTTT
TRBJ2-1,TRBD2,-,TRBV6-2/TRBV6-3,CASRGLAGEYVWFF,TGTGCCAGCAGAGGACTAGCGGGAGAGTATGTGTGGTTCTTC
TRBJ2-2,TRBD2,-,TRBV25-1,CAGGRDTGELFF,TGTGCCGGCGGGAGGGACACCGGGGAGCTGTTTTTT
TRBJ1-2,-,-,TRBV20-1,CSARVAVTGYTF,TGCAGTGCTAGAGTGGCAGTAACGGGCTACACCTTC
TRBJ1-1,-,-,TRBV3-1,CASARNMNTEAFF,TGTGCCAGCGCACGGAACATGAACACTGAAGCTTTCTTT
TRBJ2-5,TRBD2,-,TRBV5-1,CASSLLGTSGQQETQYF,TGCGCCAGCAGCCTACTTGGCACTAGCGGTCAACAAGAGACCCAGTACTTC
TRBJ2-3,TRBD2,many,TRBV5-1,CASSLGLAGGTDTQYF,TGCGCCAGCAGCCTGGGCCTAGCGGGGGGGACAGATACGCAGTATTTT
TRBJ1-2,TRBD1,many,TRBV25-1,CASNPGGEGYTF,TGTGCCAGTAACCCAGGGGGAGAGGGCTACACCTTC
TRBJ1-1,TRBD1,-,TRBV11-2,CASSARQGGLPEAFF,TGTGCCAGCAGCGCCCGACAGGGGGGCTTACCTGAAGCTTTCTTT
TRBJ2-7,-,few,TRBV28,CASGGVSYEQYF,TGTGCCAGCGGGGGTGTATCCTACGAGCAGTACTTC
TRBJ1-5,TRBD1,-,TRBV12-3/TRBV12-4,CASRAGQGAQHF,TGTGCCAGCAGGGCCGGACAGGGGGCCCAGCATTTT
TRBJ1-1,TRBD1,-,TRBV12-5,CASGLVRGQGTTEAFF,TGTGCTAGTGGTTTGGTACGAGGACAGGGGACTACTGAAGCTTTCTTT
TRBJ1-5,TRBD1,few,TRBV5-6,CASSLRGTGSQPQHF,TGTGCCAGCAGCCTCCGCGGGACAGGGAGTCAGCCCCAGCATTTT
TRBJ1-2,-,many,TRBV4-1,CASSQDTGGYGYTF,TGCGCCAGCAGCCAAGATACGGGGGGCTATGGCTACACCTTC
TRBJ2-7,-,few,TRBV20-1,CSPGSSYEQYF,TGCAGTCCGGGGAGCTCCTACGAGCAGTACTTC
TRBJ2-7,-,few,TRBV6-6,CASTLQGYSYEQYF,TGTGCCAGCACCCTACAAGGGTATTCCTACGAGCAGTACTTC
TRBJ2-6,TRBD1,-,TRBV28,CASRTGTVNSGANVLTF,TGTGCCAGCAGAACCGGGACAGTAAACTCTGGGGCCAACGTCCTGACTTTC
TRBJ2-1,TRBD2,-,TRBV7-6,CASSLGVGGGRASEQFF,TGTGCCAGCAGCTTAGGGGTTGGCGGGGGGAGGGCTAGTGAGCAGTTCTTC
TRBJ2-1,-,few,TRBV5-1,CASSLGGGDNEQFF,TGCGCCAGCAGCTTGGGGGGCGGGGATAATGAGCAGTTCTTC
TRBJ1-1,-,-,TRBV6-2/TRBV6-3,CASSLTSEAFF,TGTGCCAGCAGTTTAACTTCAGAAGCTTTCTTT
TRBJ2-1,-,few,TRBV6-5,CASSYREVSYNEQFF,TGTGCCAGCTCATACAGGGAGGTCTCCTACAATGAGCAGTTCTTC
TRBJ2-5,-,-,TRBV6-2/TRBV6-3,CASSYSTRRETQYF,TGTGCCAGCAGTTACTCGACTCGGCGGGAGACCCAGTACTTC
TRBJ2-7,-,few,TRBV10-3,CATLAEDEQYF,TGTGCCACGTTAGCTGAGGACGAGCAGTACTTC
TRBJ1-5,TRBD1,-,TRBV27,CASSSLDRVSSNQPQHF,TGTGCCAGCAGTTCCCTGGACAGGGTCTCCAGCAATCAGCCCCAGCATTTT
TRBJ2-2,TRBD2,-,TRBV20-1,CSANPGGSGVGELFF,TGCAGTGCTAACCCGGGGGGTAGCGGGGTCGGGGAGCTGTTTTTT
TRBJ2-1,TRBD2,few,TRBV15,CATSTSGTSGGEQFF,TGTGCCACCAGCACGTCGGGGACTAGCGGGGGGGAGCAGTTCTTC
TRBJ1-2,TRBD1,few,TRBV6-2/TRBV6-3,CASSDRGLAGYTF,TGTGCCAGCAGTGACAGGGGCCTGGCTGGCTACACCTTC
TRBJ2-1,-,-,TRBV11-2,CASSLESLVGNEQFF,TGTGCCAGCAGCTTAGAAAGTCTAGTCGGCAATGAGCAGTTCTTC
TRBJ2-7,-,many,TRBV20-1,CSARDLTYEQYF,TGCAGTGCTAGAGATTTAACATACGAGCAGTACTTC
TRBJ2-1,-,few,TRBV7-2,CASRPPAGNEQFF,TGTGCCAGCAGACCTCCTGCGGGGAATGAGCAGTTCTTC
TRBJ2-7,-,many,TRBV4-2,CASSQKRDYEQYF,TGTGCCAGCAGCCAAAAAAGGGACTACGAGCAGTACTTC
TRBJ1-2,-,few,TRBV6-5,CASRAHTGNYGYTF,TGTGCCAGCAGGGCCCATACAGGGAACTATGGCTACACCTTC
TRBJ2-7,TRBD1,few,TRBV7-9,CASSLGTGFDEQYF,TGTGCCAGCAGCTTAGGGACAGGGTTCGACGAGCAGTACTTC